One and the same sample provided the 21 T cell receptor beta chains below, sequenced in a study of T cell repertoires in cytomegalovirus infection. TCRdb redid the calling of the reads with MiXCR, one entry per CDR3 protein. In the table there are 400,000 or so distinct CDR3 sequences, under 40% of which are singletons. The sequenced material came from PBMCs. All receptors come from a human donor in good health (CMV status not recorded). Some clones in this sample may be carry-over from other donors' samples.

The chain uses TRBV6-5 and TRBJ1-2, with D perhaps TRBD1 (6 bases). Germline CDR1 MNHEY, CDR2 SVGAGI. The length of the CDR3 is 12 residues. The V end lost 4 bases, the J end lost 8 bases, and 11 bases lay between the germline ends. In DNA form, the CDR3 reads TGTGCCAGCAGTTCAGGGGAAGGCGGCTACACCTTC. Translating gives CASSSGEGGYTF.

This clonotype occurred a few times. The DNA for the CDR3 is TGCAGTGCTACACAGAGCACAGATACGCAGTATTTT. It codes for CSATQSTDTQYF. J is TRBJ2-3 and V is TRBV20-1; unclear D gene. CDR3 length equals 12 residues. Trimming cost V 4 bases and J 0 bases, with 5 bases left between them. From germline, CDR1 is DFQATT and CDR2 SNEGSKA (reference sequence).

The CDR3 region has the DNA TGTGCCAGCTCACCACGGAGGGACCGGGATCAGCCCCAGCATTTT. As protein: CASSPRRDRDQPQHF. V usage is TRBV18 and J usage is TRBJ1-5, with D possibly matching TRBD1 (5 bases). The ends were cut back, 1 base at V and 5 bases at J, with 12 bases in the middle. CDR1 is KGHSH and CDR2 is LQKENI in the germline V gene. This CDR3 region has 15 residues.

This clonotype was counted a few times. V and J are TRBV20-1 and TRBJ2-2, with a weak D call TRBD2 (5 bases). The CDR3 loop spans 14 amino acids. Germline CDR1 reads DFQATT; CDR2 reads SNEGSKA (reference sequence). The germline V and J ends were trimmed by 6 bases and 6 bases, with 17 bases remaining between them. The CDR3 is CSAVDRGGPGELFF. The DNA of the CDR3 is TGCAGTGCCGTAGACCGGGGTGGGCCCGGGGAGCTGTTTTTT.

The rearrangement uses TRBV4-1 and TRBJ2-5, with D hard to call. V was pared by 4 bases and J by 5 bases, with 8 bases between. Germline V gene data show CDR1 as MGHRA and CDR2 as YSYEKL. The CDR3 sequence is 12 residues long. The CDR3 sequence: CASSRNGETQYF. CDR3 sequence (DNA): TGCGCCAGCAGCCGAAACGGGGAGACCCAGTACTTC.

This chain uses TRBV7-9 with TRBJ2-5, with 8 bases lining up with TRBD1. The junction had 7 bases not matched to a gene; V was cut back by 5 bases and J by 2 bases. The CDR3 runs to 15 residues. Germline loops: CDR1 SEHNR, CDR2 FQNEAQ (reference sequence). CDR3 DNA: TGTGCCAGCAGCAGTAGGACAGGGCCACAAGAGACCCAGTACTTC. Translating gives CASSSRTGPQETQYF.

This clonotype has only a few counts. CDR3 DNA sequence: TGTGCCAGCGTGACCAGGGGTTTCTCTGGAAACACCATATATTTT. Its protein is CASVTRGFSGNTIYF. The J gene is TRBJ1-3, the V gene TRBV28; tentatively, D is TRBD1 (6 bases). Trimming took off 8 bases at V and 0 bases at J, with 14 bases between the two ends. Looked up from germline, CDR1 is MDHEN and CDR2 is SYDVKM. The CDR3 consists of 15 residues.

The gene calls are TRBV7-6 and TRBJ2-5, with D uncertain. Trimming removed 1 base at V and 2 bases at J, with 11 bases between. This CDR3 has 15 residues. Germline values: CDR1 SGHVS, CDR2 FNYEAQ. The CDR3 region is CASSLGATRQETQYF. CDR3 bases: TGTGCCAGCAGCTTAGGCGCGACAAGACAAGAGACCCAGTACTTC.

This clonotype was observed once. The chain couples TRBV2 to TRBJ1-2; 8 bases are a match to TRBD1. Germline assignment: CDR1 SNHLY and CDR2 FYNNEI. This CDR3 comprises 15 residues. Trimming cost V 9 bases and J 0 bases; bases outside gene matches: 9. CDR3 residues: CASQIRDRTNYGYTF. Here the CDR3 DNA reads TGTGCCAGTCAGATCCGGGACAGGACTAACTATGGCTACACCTTC.

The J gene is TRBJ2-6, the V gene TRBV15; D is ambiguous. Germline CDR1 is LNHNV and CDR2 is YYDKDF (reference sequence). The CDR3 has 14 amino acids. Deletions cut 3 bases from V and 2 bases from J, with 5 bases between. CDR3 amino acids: CATSRDAGANVLTF. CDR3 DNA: TGTGCCACCAGCAGGGACGCTGGGGCCAACGTCCTGACTTTC.

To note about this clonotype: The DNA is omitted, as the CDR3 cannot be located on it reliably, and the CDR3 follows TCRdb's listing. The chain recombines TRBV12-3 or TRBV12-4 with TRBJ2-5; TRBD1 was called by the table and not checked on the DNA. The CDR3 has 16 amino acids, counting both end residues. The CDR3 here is CASSTSDRGLGETQSF.

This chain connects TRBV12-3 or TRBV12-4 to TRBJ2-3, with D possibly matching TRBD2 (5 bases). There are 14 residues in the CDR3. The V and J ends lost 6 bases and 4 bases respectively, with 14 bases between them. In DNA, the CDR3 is TGTGCCAGCAGCCTGTGGAGTAGCGCAGATACGCAGTATTTT. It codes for CASSLWSSADTQYF.

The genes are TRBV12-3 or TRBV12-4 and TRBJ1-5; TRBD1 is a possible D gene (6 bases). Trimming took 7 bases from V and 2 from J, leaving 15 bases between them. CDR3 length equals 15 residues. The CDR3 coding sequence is TGTGCCAGCACCGCAGGGGAGCTGGGCAATCAGCCCCAGCATTTT. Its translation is CASTAGELGNQPQHF.

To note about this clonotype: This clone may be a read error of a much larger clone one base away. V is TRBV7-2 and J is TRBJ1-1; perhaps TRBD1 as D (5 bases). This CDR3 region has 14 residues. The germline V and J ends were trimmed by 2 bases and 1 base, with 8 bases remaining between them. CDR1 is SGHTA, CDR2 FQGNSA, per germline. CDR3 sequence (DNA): TGTGCCAGCAGCTTAAACGGACAGAACACTGAAGCTTTCTTT. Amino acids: CASSLNGQNTEAFF. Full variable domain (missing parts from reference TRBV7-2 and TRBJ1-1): GAGVSQSPSNKVTEKGKDVELRCDPISGHTALYWYRQSLGQGLEFLIYFQGNSAPDKSGLPSDRFSAERTGGSVSTLTIQRTQQEDSAVYLCASSLNGQNTEAFFGQGTRLTVV.

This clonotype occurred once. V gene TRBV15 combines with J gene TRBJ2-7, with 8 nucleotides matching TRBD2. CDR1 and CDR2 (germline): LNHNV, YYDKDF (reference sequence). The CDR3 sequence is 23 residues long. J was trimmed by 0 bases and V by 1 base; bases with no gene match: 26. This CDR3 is CATSRVSIRRTKRETTFSYEQYF. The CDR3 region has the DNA TGTGCCACCAGCAGAGTGTCTATCCGGAGGACCAAGCGGGAGACCACATTCTCCTACGAGCAGTACTTC.

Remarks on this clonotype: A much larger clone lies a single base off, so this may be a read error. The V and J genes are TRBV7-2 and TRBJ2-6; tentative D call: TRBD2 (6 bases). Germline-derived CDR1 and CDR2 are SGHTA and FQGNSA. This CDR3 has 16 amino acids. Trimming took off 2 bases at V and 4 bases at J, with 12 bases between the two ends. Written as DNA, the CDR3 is TGTGCCAGCAGCTTAAGTCGGGGGACGGGGGCCAACGTCCTGACTTTC. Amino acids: CASSLSRGTGANVLTF. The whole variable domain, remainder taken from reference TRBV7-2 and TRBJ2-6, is GAGVSQSPSNKVTEKGKDVELRCDPISGHTALYWYRQSLGQGLEFLIYFQGNSAPDKSGLPSDRFSAERTGGSVSTLTIQRTQQEDSAVYLCASSLSRGTGANVLTFGAGSRLTVL.

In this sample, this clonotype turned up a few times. This CDR3 is CATKRLAGGPDTQYF. CDR3 coding DNA: TGTGCCACCAAGAGACTAGCGGGGGGGCCAGATACGCAGTATTTT. The genes are TRBV2 and TRBJ2-3; TRBD2 matches at 14 bases. This CDR3 is built from 15 residues. V was pared by 10 bases and J by 4 bases, with 7 bases of the junction left unmatched. Germline CDR1 is SNHLY and CDR2 is FYNNEI. Full variable domain (remainder filled in from reference TRBV2 and TRBJ2-3): EPEVTQTPSHQVTQMGQEVILRCVPISNHLYFYWYRQILGQKVEFLVSFYNNEISEKSEIFDDQFSVERPDGSNFTLKIRSTKLEDSAMYFCATKRLAGGPDTQYFGPGTRLTVL.

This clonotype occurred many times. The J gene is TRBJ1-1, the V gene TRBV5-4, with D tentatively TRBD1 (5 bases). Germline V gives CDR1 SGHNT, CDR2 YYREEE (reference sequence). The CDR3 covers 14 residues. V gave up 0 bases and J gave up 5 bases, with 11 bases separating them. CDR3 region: CASSLAGVLTEAFF. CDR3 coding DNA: TGTGCCAGCAGCTTGGCGGGGGTCCTGACTGAAGCTTTCTTT.

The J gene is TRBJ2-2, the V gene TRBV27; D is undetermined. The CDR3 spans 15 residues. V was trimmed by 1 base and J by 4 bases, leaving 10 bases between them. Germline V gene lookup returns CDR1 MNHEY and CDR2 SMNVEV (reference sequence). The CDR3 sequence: CASSLYRVLTGELFF. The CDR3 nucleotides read TGTGCCAGCAGTTTATATAGGGTCCTCACCGGGGAGCTGTTTTTT.

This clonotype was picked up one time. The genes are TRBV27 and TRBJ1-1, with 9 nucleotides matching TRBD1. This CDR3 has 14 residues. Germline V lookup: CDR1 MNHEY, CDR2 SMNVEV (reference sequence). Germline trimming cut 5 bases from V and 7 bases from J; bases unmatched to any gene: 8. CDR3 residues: CASSQTTGGFEAFF. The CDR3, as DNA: TGTGCCAGCAGTCAGACCACAGGGGGCTTTGAAGCTTTCTTT.

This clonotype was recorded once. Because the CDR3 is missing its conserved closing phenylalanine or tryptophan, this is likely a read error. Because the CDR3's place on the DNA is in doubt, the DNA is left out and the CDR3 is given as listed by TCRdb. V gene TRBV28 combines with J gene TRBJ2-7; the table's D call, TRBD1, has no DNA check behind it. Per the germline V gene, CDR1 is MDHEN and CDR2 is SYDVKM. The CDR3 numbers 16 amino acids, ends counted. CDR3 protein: CASSLEGTGRGSEQSC.